The rows below give T cell receptor beta chains drawn from one sample of a study of cytomegalovirus exposure and HLA in healthy donors. TCRdb keeps only in-frame clones here, not all; method: immunoSEQ multiplex PCR. The top ten hold around 0.89% of the sample, which has around 150,000 clones, 75% to 80% seen once. The sample taken for sequencing was PBMCs. The receptors originated from a woman in her fifties or sixties in good health and CMV-seropositive. Both conserved end residues are part of each CDR3. A D gene is named only where the DNA matches it firmly. Size is stated for part of the rows, as once, few or many counts, or as a class when the clone is expanded.

clone_size: -; j_call: TRBJ2-7; v_call: TRBV5-4; d_call: TRBD1; cdr3_aa: CASSTGAPGNEQYF; cdr3_nt: TGTGCCAGCAGCACAGGGGCCCCTGGGAACGAGCAGTACTTC
clone_size: -; j_call: TRBJ2-2; v_call: TRBV18; d_call: -; cdr3_aa: CASSAGLLNTGELFF; cdr3_nt: TGTGCCAGCTCGGCGGGACTGCTGAACACCGGGGAGCTGTTTTTT
clone_size: -; j_call: TRBJ1-1; v_call: TRBV19; d_call: -; cdr3_aa: CATHLGGPSNTEAFF; cdr3_nt: TGTGCCACACACCTGGGGGGTCCCTCGAACACTGAAGCTTTCTTT
clone_size: -; j_call: TRBJ2-2; v_call: TRBV9; d_call: TRBD2; cdr3_aa: CASSFTSGSNTGELFF; cdr3_nt: TGTGCCAGCAGCTTTACTAGCGGGAGTAACACCGGGGAGCTGTTTTTT
clone_size: -; j_call: TRBJ1-1; v_call: TRBV5-4; d_call: TRBD1; cdr3_aa: CASSLRPGQGETEAFF; cdr3_nt: TGTGCCAGCAGCTTACGACCCGGACAGGGGGAGACTGAAGCTTTCTTT
clone_size: -; j_call: TRBJ2-7; v_call: TRBV6-6; d_call: TRBD1; cdr3_aa: CASSSGQHYEQYF; cdr3_nt: TGTGCCAGCAGTTCGGGACAGCACTACGAGCAGTACTTC
clone_size: -; j_call: TRBJ2-3; v_call: TRBV5-4; d_call: TRBD2; cdr3_aa: CASSLGGSLAGISTDTQYF; cdr3_nt: TGTGCCAGCAGCTTGGGCGGTTCTCTAGCGGGAATTAGCACAGATACGCAGTATTTT
clone_size: -; j_call: TRBJ2-1; v_call: TRBV19; d_call: -; cdr3_aa: CASSMAGVTYNEQFF; cdr3_nt: TGTGCCAGTAGTATGGCAGGGGTGACCTACAATGAGCAGTTCTTC
clone_size: -; j_call: TRBJ2-2; v_call: TRBV9; d_call: TRBD1; cdr3_aa: CASSVVPAGGNTGELFF; cdr3_nt: TGTGCCAGCAGCGTAGTGCCCGCAGGGGGAAACACCGGGGAGCTGTTTTTT
clone_size: -; j_call: TRBJ2-1; v_call: TRBV10-3; d_call: TRBD1; cdr3_aa: CAISEQGQGAYEQFF; cdr3_nt: TGTGCCATCAGTGAGCAAGGACAGGGGGCCTATGAGCAGTTCTTC
clone_size: once; j_call: TRBJ2-5; v_call: TRBV7-9; d_call: -; cdr3_aa: CASSFQETQYF; cdr3_nt: TGTGCCAGCAGCTTCCAGGAGACCCAGTACTTC
clone_size: few; j_call: TRBJ2-1; v_call: TRBV7-9; d_call: TRBD2; cdr3_aa: CASSSGLASTSGNEQFF; cdr3_nt: TGTGCCAGCAGTTCTGGGTTGGCTTCGACTAGCGGCAATGAGCAGTTCTTC
clone_size: -; j_call: TRBJ1-1; v_call: TRBV2; d_call: -; cdr3_aa: CASRYSDTLNTEAFF; cdr3_nt: TGTGCCAGCAGATACTCGGACACCCTAAACACTGAAGCTTTCTTT
clone_size: -; j_call: TRBJ1-1; v_call: TRBV2; d_call: TRBD1; cdr3_aa: CASLADRVHTEAFF; cdr3_nt: TGTGCCAGCCTCGCCGACAGGGTCCACACTGAAGCTTTCTTT
clone_size: -; j_call: TRBJ2-5; v_call: TRBV7-2; d_call: -; cdr3_aa: CASSFSGGQETQYF; cdr3_nt: TGTGCCAGCAGCTTTAGCGGAGGCCAAGAGACCCAGTACTTC
clone_size: -; j_call: TRBJ2-1; v_call: TRBV27; d_call: TRBD1; cdr3_aa: CASRTTGDEQFF; cdr3_nt: TGTGCCAGCAGAACGACAGGGGATGAGCAGTTCTTC
clone_size: -; j_call: TRBJ1-1; v_call: TRBV25-1; d_call: -; cdr3_aa: CASSDRQAREDTEAFF; cdr3_nt: TGTGCCAGCAGTGACCGACAGGCCCGGGAGGACACTGAAGCTTTCTTT
clone_size: -; j_call: TRBJ2-3; v_call: TRBV6-1; d_call: TRBD2; cdr3_aa: CASSERTSGRAGAYTQYF; cdr3_nt: TGTGCCAGCAGTGAGCGGACTAGCGGGAGGGCCGGGGCTTATACGCAGTATTTT
clone_size: -; j_call: TRBJ2-2; v_call: TRBV7-2; d_call: TRBD2; cdr3_aa: CASSPHGLAGYTGELFF; cdr3_nt: TGTGCCAGCAGCCCGCACGGACTAGCGGGCTACACCGGGGAGCTGTTTTTT
clone_size: -; j_call: TRBJ1-5; v_call: TRBV27; d_call: TRBD1; cdr3_aa: CASSLDRGPQPQHF; cdr3_nt: TGTGCCAGCAGCCTAGACAGGGGGCCTCAGCCCCAGCATTTT
clone_size: -; j_call: TRBJ2-2; v_call: TRBV15; d_call: -; cdr3_aa: CATSRGGYAGELFF; cdr3_nt: TGTGCCACCAGCAGGGGGGGTTACGCCGGGGAGCTGTTTTTT
clone_size: -; j_call: TRBJ1-2; v_call: TRBV28; d_call: TRBD1; cdr3_aa: CASSPPTRQGFYGYTF; cdr3_nt: TGTGCCAGCAGTCCCCCAACGCGACAGGGGTTTTATGGCTACACCTTC
clone_size: once; j_call: TRBJ2-3; v_call: TRBV19; d_call: TRBD2; cdr3_aa: CASTRGADTQYF; cdr3_nt: TGTGCCAGTACGCGGGGGGCAGATACGCAGTATTTT
clone_size: -; j_call: TRBJ2-5; v_call: TRBV28; d_call: -; cdr3_aa: CATQRASGRQETQYF; cdr3_nt: TGTGCCACCCAGCGGGCCTCCGGGCGCCAAGAGACCCAGTACTTC
clone_size: -; j_call: TRBJ1-2; v_call: TRBV7-9; d_call: -; cdr3_aa: CASSLGEGSDGYTF; cdr3_nt: TGTGCCAGCAGCTTAGGGGAGGGATCAGATGGCTACACCTTC
clone_size: -; j_call: TRBJ2-5; v_call: TRBV4-1; d_call: -; cdr3_aa: CASSMRDSGWETQYF; cdr3_nt: TGCGCCAGCAGCATGCGGGACAGCGGGTGGGAGACCCAGTACTTC
clone_size: -; j_call: TRBJ1-1; v_call: TRBV5-6; d_call: -; cdr3_aa: CASATLGNTEAFF; cdr3_nt: TGTGCCAGCGCAACCCTTGGCAACACTGAAGCTTTCTTT